This T cell receptor (beta chain) was captured by sequencing in a study of blood T cells in healthy people across ages. Alongside a J-beta primer mix, a sample-barcoded 5' primer served in a second PCR lasting about 7 to 12 cycles. TCRdb re-called the 5' RACE reads through MiXCR, storing one row per CDR3 protein. The sample has hundreds of thousands of distinct CDR3 sequences; about 52% are singletons. The CDR3 has 15 residues. From germline, CDR1 is SGHNT and CDR2 YENEEA. V lost 5 bases, J lost 6 bases, and 17 bases lay in between. The source of this sequence is a woman aged 60-75 years in good health. This sequence joins TRBV11-3 and TRBJ2-1; TRBD1 might be the D (5 bases). The sample consisted of blood. CDR3: CASSRQGALGNEQFF. The CDR3 DNA reads TGTGCCAGCAGCCGACAAGGGGCCTTAGGCAATGAGCAGTTCTTC.